This TCR beta chain was identified during a study of shared clonotypes between healthy human individuals. About this clone itself: Its antigen is undetermined. At one boundary the junction diverges from the germline segment, which might be a read error.

Replicate PCRs from sorted subsets contained roughly 220 ng DNA, which is around 30,000 T cell genomes. The repertoire was sequenced with immunoSEQ multiplex PCR; TCRdb's copy has only in-frame clones and lacks some. The sample holds about 1.5 million clones, roughly 96% seen once. Broader study findings: Clonotypes that were shared across a handful of donors made up about 5.1% of naive CD4 clonotypes.

The TCR sequence derives from a man aged 25-45 years in good health. Sequenced sample: naive CD4+ T cells sorted from blood. Described subset: CD45RA+ positively selected.

CDR3 sequence: CASRLGGRTSGEAKNIQYF. Here the CDR3 DNA reads TGTGCCAGCAGGTTGGGAGGTCGGACTAGCGGAGAAGCCAAAAACATTCAGTACTTC. The V and J genes are TRBV5-4 and TRBJ2-4; TRBD2 agrees at 10 bases. Germline V CDR1 and CDR2: SGHNT, YYREEE (reference sequence). The CDR3 totals 19 residues.